This T cell receptor (beta chain) emerged from a study of blood T cell repertoires in COVID-19. As to this clone: An end of the junction differs from the germline gene, which may be a read error.

Germline loops: CDR1 SQVTM, CDR2 ANQGSEA. This CDR3 is 10 amino acids long. Clones were read by immunoSEQ multiplex PCR, and TCRdb kept only the in-frame ones, dropping some. The table has approximately 52,000 clones, 85% to 90% seen once; the top ten hold 12% to 15%. This clonotype was obtained from a man in his 70s with acute or convalescent COVID-19. The gene calls are TRBV29-1 and TRBJ1-2; D is unresolved. The sequenced sample consisted of peripheral blood. The CDR3 DNA reads TGCAGCATTGACCAGAATGGCTACACCTTC. It yields the protein CSIDQNGYTF.